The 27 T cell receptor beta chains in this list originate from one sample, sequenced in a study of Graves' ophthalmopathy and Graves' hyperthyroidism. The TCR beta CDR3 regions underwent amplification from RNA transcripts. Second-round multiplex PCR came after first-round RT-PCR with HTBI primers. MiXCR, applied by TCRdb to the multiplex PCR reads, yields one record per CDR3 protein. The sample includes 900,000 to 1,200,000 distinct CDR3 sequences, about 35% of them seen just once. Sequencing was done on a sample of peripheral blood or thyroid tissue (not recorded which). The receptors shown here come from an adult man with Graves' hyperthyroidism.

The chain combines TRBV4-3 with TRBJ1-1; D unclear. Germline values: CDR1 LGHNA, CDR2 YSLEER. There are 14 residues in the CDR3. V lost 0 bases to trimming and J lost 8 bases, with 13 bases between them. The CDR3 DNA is TGCGCCAGCAGCCAAGATTGGAGCGGGCCGGAAGCTTTCTTT. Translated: CASSQDWSGPEAFF.

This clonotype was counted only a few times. The CDR3 DNA reads as TGCAGTGCTAGAGATAATAGGGGGATGGGCGAGCAGTACTTC. Its translation is CSARDNRGMGEQYF. The chain recombines TRBV20-1 with TRBJ2-7, with D possibly being TRBD1 (6 bases). V was shortened by 0 bases and J by 6 bases, with 15 bases between the two germline ends. Germline V gives CDR1 DFQATT, CDR2 SNEGSKA (reference sequence). The CDR3 covers 14 residues.

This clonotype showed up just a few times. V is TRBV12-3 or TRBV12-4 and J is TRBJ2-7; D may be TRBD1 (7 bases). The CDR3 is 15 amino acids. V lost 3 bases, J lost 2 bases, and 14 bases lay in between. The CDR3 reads CASSLRTGGTYEQYF. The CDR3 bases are TGTGCCAGCAGTTTGAGGACAGGAGGGACCTACGAGCAGTACTTC.

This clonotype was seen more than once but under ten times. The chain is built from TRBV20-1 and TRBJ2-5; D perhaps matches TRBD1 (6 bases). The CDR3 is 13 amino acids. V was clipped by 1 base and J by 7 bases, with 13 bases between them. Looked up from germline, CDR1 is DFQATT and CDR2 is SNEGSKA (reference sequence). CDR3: CSARVQGGGTQYF. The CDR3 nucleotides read TGCAGTGCTAGAGTACAGGGTGGAGGGACCCAGTACTTC.

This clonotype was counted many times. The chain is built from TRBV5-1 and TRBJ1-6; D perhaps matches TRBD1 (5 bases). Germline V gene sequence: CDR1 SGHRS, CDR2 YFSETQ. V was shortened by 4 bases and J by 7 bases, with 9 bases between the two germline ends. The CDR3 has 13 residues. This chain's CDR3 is CASSPEGNSPLHF. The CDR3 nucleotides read TGCGCCAGCAGCCCGGAGGGGAATTCACCCCTCCACTTT.

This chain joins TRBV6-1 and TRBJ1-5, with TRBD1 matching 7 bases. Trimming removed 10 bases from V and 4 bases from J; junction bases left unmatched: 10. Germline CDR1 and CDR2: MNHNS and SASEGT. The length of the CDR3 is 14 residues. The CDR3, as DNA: TGTGCCACCGAGGGGACAGAGCCGAATCAGCCCCAGCATTTT. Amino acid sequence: CATEGTEPNQPQHF.

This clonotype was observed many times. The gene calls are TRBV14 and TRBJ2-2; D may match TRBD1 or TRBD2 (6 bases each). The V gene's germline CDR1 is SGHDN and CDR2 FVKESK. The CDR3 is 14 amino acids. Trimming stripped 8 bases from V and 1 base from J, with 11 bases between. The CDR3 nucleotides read TGTGCCAGCGCGGGACATCGGAACACCGGGGAGCTGTTTTTT. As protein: CASAGHRNTGELFF.

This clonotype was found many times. This chain's CDR3 is CARGDSSYEQYF. CDR3 nucleotides: TGTGCCAGGGGGGACAGCTCCTACGAGCAGTACTTC. V and J are TRBV2 and TRBJ2-7; TRBD1 agrees at 7 bases. The CDR3 has 12 residues. CDR1 and CDR2 (germline): SNHLY, FYNNEI. The V segment lost 9 bases and the J segment 0 bases; nucleotides outside the gene matches: 2.

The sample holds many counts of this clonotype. For the CDR3, the DNA is TGTGCCAGCAGCTCCCAGACAGGGGGCGCGAATTCACCCCTCCACTTT. This sequence encodes CASSSQTGGANSPLHF. The gene calls are TRBV7-9 and TRBJ1-6; 10 positions match TRBD1. The CDR3 spans 16 residues. CDR1 SEHNR and CDR2 FQNEAQ come from the germline V gene (reference sequence). J lost 7 bases, V lost 4 bases, and 7 bases had no gene match.

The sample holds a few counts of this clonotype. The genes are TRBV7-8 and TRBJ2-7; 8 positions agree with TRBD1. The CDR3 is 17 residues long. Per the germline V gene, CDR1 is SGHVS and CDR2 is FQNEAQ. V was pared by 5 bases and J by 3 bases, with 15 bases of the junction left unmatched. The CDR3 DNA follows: TGTGCCAGCAGCCCGGACAGGGCCTCGATAAGGAACTACGAGCAGTACTTC. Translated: CASSPDRASIRNYEQYF.

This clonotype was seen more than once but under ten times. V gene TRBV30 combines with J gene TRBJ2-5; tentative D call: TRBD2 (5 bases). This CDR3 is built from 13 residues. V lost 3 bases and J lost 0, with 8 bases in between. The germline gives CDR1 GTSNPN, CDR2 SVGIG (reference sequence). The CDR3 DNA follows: TGTGCCTGGAGCGTAGCGAACCAAGAGACCCAGTACTTC. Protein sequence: CAWSVANQETQYF.

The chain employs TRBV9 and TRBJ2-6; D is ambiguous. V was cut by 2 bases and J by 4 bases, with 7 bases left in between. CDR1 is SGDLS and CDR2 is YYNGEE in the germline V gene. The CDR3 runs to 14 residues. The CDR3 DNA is TGTGCCAGCAGCGTTAACCCCGGGGCCAACGTCCTGACTTTC. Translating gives CASSVNPGANVLTF.

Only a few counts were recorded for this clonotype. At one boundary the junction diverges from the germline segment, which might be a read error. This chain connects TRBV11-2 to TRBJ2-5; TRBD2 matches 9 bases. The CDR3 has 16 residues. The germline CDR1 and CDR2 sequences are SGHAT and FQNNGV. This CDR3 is CASSLAAFAGGPSPVF. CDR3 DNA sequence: TGTGCCAGCAGCTTAGCCGCGTTTGCGGGAGGGCCCTCTCCAGTCTTC. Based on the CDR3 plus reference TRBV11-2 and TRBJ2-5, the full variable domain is EAGVAQSPRYKIIEKRQSVAFWCNPISGHATLYWYQQILGQGPKLLIQFQNNGVVDDSQLPKDRFSAERLKGVDSTLKIQPAKLEDSAVYLCASSLAAFAGGPSPVFGPGTRLLVL.

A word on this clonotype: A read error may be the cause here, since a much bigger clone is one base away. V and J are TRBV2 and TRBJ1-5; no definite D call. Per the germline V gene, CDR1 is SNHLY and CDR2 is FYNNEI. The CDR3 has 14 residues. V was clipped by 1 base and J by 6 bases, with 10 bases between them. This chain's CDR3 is CASSEDQNLQPQHF. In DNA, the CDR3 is TGTGCCAGCAGTGAAGACCAGAATCTTCAGCCCCAGCATTTT.

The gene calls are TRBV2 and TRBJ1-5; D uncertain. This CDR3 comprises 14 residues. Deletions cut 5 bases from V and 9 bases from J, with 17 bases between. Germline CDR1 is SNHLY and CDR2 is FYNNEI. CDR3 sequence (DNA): TGTGCCAGCAGTTTTTCCACTCCCGTCCGGCCCCAGCATTTT. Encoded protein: CASSFSTPVRPQHF. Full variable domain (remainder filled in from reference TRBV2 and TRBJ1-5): EPEVTQTPSHQVTQMGQEVILRCVPISNHLYFYWYRQILGQKVEFLVSFYNNEISEKSEIFDDQFSVERPDGSNFTLKIRSTKLEDSAMYFCASSFSTPVRPQHFGDGTRLSIL.

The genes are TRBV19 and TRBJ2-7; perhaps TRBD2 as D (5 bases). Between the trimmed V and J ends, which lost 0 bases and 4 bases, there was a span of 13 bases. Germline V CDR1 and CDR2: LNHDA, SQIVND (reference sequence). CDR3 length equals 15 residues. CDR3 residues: CASSIDGDWEYEQYF. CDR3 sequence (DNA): TGTGCCAGTAGTATAGATGGAGACTGGGAGTACGAGCAGTACTTC.

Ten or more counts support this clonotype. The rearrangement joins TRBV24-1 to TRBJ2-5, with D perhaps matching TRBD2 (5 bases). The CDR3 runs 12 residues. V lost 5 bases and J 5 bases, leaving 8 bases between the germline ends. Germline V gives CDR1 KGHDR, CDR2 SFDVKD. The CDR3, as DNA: TGTGCCACCAGTGGAGGGATGGAGACCCAGTACTTC. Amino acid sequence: CATSGGMETQYF.

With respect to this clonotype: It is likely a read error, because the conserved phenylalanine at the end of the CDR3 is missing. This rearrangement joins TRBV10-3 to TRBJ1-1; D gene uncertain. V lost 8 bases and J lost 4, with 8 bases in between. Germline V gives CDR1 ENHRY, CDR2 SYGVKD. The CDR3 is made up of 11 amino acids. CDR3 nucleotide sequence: TGTGCCATCTTAGAGAGCACTGAAGCTTTCCTT. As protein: CAILESTEAFL.

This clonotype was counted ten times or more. The CDR3 DNA reads TGTGCCAGCATGTTAAGCATGAACACTGAAGCTTTCTTT. It translates to CASMLSMNTEAFF. The chain recombines TRBV5-6 with TRBJ1-1; no firm D call. Germline CDR1 and CDR2: SGHDT and YYEEEE. V was shortened by 6 bases and J by 0 bases, with 9 bases between the two germline ends. This CDR3 is 13 amino acids long.

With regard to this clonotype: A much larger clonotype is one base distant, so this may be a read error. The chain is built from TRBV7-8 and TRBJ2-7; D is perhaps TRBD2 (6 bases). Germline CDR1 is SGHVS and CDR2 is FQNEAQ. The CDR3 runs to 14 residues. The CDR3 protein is CATSWRGRYYEQYF. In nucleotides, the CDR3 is TGTGCCACCAGCTGGCGGGGACGGTACTACGAGCAGTACTTC.

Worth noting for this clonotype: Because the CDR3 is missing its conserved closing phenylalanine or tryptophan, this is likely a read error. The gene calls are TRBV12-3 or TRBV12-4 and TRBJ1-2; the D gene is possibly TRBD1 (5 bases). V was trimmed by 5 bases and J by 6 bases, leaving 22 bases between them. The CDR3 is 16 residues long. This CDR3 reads CASSTLRTSNANGYTL. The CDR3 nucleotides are TGTGCCAGCAGTACCTTACGGACATCCAATGCAAATGGCTACACCCTC.

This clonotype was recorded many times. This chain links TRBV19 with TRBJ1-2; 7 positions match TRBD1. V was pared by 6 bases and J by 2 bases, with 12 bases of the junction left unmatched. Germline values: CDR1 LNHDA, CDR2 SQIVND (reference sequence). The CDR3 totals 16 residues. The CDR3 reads CASSLLPGQRNYGYTF. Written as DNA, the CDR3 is TGTGCCAGTAGCCTACTCCCGGGACAGAGAAACTATGGCTACACCTTC.

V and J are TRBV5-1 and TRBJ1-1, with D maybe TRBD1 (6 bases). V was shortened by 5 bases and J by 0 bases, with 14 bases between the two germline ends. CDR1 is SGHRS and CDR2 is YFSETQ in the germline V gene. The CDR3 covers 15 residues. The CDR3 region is CASSYTGSVNTEAFF. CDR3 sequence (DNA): TGCGCCAGCAGTTATACAGGGTCCGTGAACACTGAAGCTTTCTTT. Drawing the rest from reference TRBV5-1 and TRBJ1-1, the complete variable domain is KAGVTQTPRYLIKTRGQQVTLSCSPISGHRSVSWYQQTPGQGLQFLFEYFSETQRNKGNFPGRFSGRQFSNSRSEMNVSTLELGDSALYLCASSYTGSVNTEAFFGQGTRLTVV.

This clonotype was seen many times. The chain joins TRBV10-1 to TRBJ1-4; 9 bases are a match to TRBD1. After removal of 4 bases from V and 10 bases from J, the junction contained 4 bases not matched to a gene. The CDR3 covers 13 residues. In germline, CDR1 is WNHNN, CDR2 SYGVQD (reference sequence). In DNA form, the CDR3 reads TGCGCCAGCAGTGCACAGGGGGCGCGAAAACTGTTTTTT. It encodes CASSAQGARKLFF.

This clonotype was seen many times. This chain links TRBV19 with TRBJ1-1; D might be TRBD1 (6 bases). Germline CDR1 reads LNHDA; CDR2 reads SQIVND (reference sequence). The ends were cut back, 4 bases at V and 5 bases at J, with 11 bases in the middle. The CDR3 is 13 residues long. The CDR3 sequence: CASSRTERTEAFF. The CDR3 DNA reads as TGTGCCAGTAGTAGGACAGAAAGGACTGAAGCTTTCTTT.

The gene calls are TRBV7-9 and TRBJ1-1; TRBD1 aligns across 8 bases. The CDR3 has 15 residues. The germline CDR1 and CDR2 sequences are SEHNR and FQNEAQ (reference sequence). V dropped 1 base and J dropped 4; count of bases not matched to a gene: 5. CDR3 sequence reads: CASSLDWTGSTEAFF. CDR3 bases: TGTGCCAGCAGCTTAGATTGGACAGGGAGCACTGAAGCTTTCTTT.

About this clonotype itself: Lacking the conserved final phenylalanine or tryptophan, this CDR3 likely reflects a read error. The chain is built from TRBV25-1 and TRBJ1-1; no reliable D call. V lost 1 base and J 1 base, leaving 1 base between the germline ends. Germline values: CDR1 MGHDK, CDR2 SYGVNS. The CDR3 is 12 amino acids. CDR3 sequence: CASSEWNTEAFL. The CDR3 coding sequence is TGTGCCAGCAGTGAATGGAACACTGAAGCTTTCCTT.